These 2 T cell receptor beta chains were sequenced from one sample in a study of cytomegalovirus exposure and HLA in healthy donors. The PCR employed 60 Vbeta primers together with 13 Jbeta primers. TCRdb's copy holds only in-frame clones and misses some; the assay was immunoSEQ multiplex PCR. The data show over 100,000 clones, roughly 68% seen once. The sequencing input was PBMCs. The receptors were sampled from a woman aged 25 to 45 in good health and CMV-seronegative.

The rearrangement uses TRBV5-1 and TRBJ2-7; possibly TRBD2 for D (5 bases). Trimming cost V 5 bases and J 2 bases, with 11 bases left between them. The germline CDR1 and CDR2 sequences are SGHRS and YFSETQ. This CDR3 region has 13 residues. The CDR3 loop is CASRSGGTYEQYF. The CDR3 bases are TGCGCCAGCAGAAGCGGAGGAACCTACGAGCAGTACTTC. The complete variable domain, with remaining parts taken from reference TRBV5-1 and TRBJ2-7, reads KAGVTQTPRYLIKTRGQQVTLSCSPISGHRSVSWYQQTPGQGLQFLFEYFSETQRNKGNFPGRFSGRQFSNSRSEMNVSTLELGDSALYLCASRSGGTYEQYFGPGTRLTVT.

The chain couples TRBV6-1 to TRBJ1-1; D uncertain. V was shortened by 4 bases and J by 3 bases, with 15 bases between the two germline ends. The germline gives CDR1 MNHNS, CDR2 SASEGT. The CDR3 runs to 15 residues. The CDR3 protein is CASSAKQLMDTEAFF. The CDR3, as DNA: TGTGCCAGCAGTGCAAAACAATTAATGGACACTGAAGCTTTCTTT.